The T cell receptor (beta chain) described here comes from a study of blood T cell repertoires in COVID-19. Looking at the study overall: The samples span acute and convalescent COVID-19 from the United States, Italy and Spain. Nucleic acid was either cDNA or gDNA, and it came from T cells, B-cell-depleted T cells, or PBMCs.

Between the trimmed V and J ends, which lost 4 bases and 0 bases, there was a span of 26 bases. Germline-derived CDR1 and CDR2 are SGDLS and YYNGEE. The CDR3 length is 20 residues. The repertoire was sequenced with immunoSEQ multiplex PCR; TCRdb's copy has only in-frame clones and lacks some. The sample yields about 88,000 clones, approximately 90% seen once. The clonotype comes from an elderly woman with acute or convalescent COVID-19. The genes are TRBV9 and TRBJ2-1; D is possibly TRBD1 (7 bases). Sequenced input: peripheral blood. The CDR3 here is CASSHTRGLGGASSYNEQFF. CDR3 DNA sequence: TGTGCCAGCAGCCATACCAGGGGGTTGGGGGGCGCGAGCTCCTACAATGAGCAGTTCTTC.